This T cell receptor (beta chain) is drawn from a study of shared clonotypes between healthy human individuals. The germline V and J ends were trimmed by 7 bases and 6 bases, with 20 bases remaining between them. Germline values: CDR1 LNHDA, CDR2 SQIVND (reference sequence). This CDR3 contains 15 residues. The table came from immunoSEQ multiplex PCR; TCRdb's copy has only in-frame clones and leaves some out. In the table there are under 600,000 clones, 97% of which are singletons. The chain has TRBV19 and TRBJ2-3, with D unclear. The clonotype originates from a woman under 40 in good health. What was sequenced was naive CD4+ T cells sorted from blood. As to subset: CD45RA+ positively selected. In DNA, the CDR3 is TGTGCCAGTAATGCTTTTTTTGGTGAGCCGGATACGCAGTATTTT. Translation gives CASNAFFGEPDTQYF.